These 24 T cell receptor beta chains were sequenced from one sample in a study of neurological immune-mediated disorders. TCRdb processed the 5' RACE reads anew with MiXCR; each CDR3 protein has one entry. Of more than 45,000 distinct CDR3 sequences detected, approximately 4.4% appear once; the ten largest clones hold approximately 2.8%. Sample: PBMCs. These receptors all stem from a middle-aged man with multiple sclerosis.

This clonotype was seen many times. The chain uses TRBV5-5 and TRBJ1-4; the match to TRBD1 covers 7 bases. Germline CDR1 and CDR2: SGHKS and YYEKEE (reference sequence). Unmatched junction bases numbered 7, after V lost 4 bases and J lost 4 bases. The CDR3 runs 15 residues. The CDR3 DNA is TGTGCCAGCAGCGTGGGACAGCCCCTTAATGAAAAACTGTTTTTT. Protein product: CASSVGQPLNEKLFF. Supplemented by reference TRBV5-5 and TRBJ1-4, the full variable domain reads DAGVTQSPTHLIKTRGQQVTLRCSPISGHKSVSWYQQVLGQGPQFIFQYYEKEERGRGNFPDRFSARQFPNYSSELNVNALLLGDSALYLCASSVGQPLNEKLFFGSGTQLSVL.

This clonotype came up many times. The rearrangement joins TRBV4-1 to TRBJ1-1; the D gene is possibly TRBD1 (6 bases). Germline CDR1 reads MGHRA; CDR2 reads YSYEKL. The CDR3 sequence is 14 residues long. The V end lost 2 bases, the J end lost 4 bases, and 11 bases lay between the germline ends. This CDR3 reads CASSQYRAGTEAFF. In DNA form, the CDR3 reads TGCGCCAGCAGCCAATACAGGGCGGGCACTGAAGCTTTCTTT.

This clonotype came up many times. The junction differs from germline at one of its ends, possibly a read error. The chain recombines TRBV6-6 with TRBJ2-6; D is undetermined. Germline CDR1 is MNHNY and CDR2 is SVGAGI (reference sequence). The CDR3 totals 17 residues. CDR3 residues: CASSHSARFSGANVLTF. DNA of the CDR3: TGTGCCAGCAGTCACTCGGCCAGGTTCTCTGGGGCCAACGTCCTGACTTTC.

In its sample, this clonotype was seen many times. The chain uses TRBV5-1 and TRBJ1-1, with D unclear. Trimming cost V 2 bases and J 8 bases, with 13 bases left between them. Looked up from germline, CDR1 is SGHRS and CDR2 is YFSETQ. The CDR3 spans 13 residues. CDR3 residues: CASSFPASNEAFF. The CDR3, as DNA: TGCGCCAGCAGCTTCCCAGCCTCGAACGAAGCTTTCTTT.

This clonotype was counted many times. The chain employs TRBV3-1 and TRBJ1-5; possibly TRBD1 for D (5 bases). V lost 5 bases and J lost 0, with 11 bases in between. This CDR3 region has 15 residues. Per the germline V gene, CDR1 is LGHDT and CDR2 is YNNKEL (reference sequence). The CDR3 region has the DNA TGTGCCAGCAGCTCGACAGTCTATAGCAATCAGCCCCAGCATTTT. Residues: CASSSTVYSNQPQHF.

The chain employs TRBV5-1 and TRBJ2-7, with 9 bases fitting TRBD1. The CDR3 sequence is 15 residues long. V lost 4 bases and J lost 6; bases outside the gene matches: 11. The germline CDR1 and CDR2 sequences are SGHRS and YFSETQ. Here the CDR3 reads CASSLGRDRAPEQYF. The CDR3 DNA follows: TGCGCCAGCAGCCTTGGCCGGGACAGGGCACCCGAGCAGTACTTC.

The table lists this clonotype with many counts. This rearrangement joins TRBV20-1 to TRBJ2-3; D is possibly TRBD2 (5 bases). The germline V and J ends were trimmed by 6 bases and 6 bases, with 22 bases remaining between them. The CDR3 contains 15 residues. CDR1 DFQATT and CDR2 SNEGSKA come from the germline V gene (reference sequence). The CDR3 DNA reads TGCAGTGCAGGGTCAGCGGCGACTGCGGCGGATACGCAGTATTTT. It codes for CSAGSAATAADTQYF.

This clonotype occurred many times. This chain links TRBV27 with TRBJ2-1; 7 positions match TRBD2. V dropped 10 bases and J dropped 0; count of bases not matched to a gene: 6. Germline V CDR1 and CDR2: MNHEY, SMNVEV (reference sequence). CDR3 length: 14 residues. CDR3 sequence reads: CATTRDYSYNEQFF. The CDR3 bases are TGTGCCACCACCCGGGACTACTCCTACAATGAGCAGTTCTTC.

This clonotype was seen only a few times. A much larger clone lies a single base off, so this may be a read error. This chain uses TRBV20-1 with TRBJ1-1; D unclear. Germline CDR1 is DFQATT and CDR2 is SNEGSKA (reference sequence). CDR3 size: 16 residues. Trimming stripped 0 bases from V and 3 bases from J, with 17 bases between. This chain's CDR3 is CSARDVDLIWDTEAFF. The CDR3 region has the DNA TGCAGTGCTAGAGATGTCGACCTCATATGGGACACTGAAGCTTTCTTT.

This clonotype was observed at least ten times. This rearrangement joins TRBV29-1 to TRBJ2-1; D may match TRBD1 or TRBD2 (6 bases each). The CDR3 has 16 amino acids. The V and J ends lost 8 bases and 4 bases respectively, with 24 bases between them. Per the germline V gene, CDR1 is SQVTM and CDR2 is ANQGSEA. The CDR3, as DNA: TGCAGCACCGCAGGGGTGGGGGGATCAAGTTACAATGAGCAGTTCTTC. It specifies CSTAGVGGSSYNEQFF.

In its sample, this clonotype was seen a few times. This chain joins TRBV5-1 and TRBJ2-1, with 7 bases that match TRBD1. CDR1 and CDR2 from the germline V gene are SGHRS and YFSETQ. V shed 4 bases, J shed 0 bases, and the junction held 4 bases outside the gene matches. This CDR3 has 15 residues. In nucleotides, the CDR3 is TGCGCCAGCAGCCCAGGACAGGTCTCCTACAATGAGCAGTTCTTC. This encodes CASSPGQVSYNEQFF.

This clonotype was detected ten times or more. CDR3 in DNA: TGTGCCAGCAGCCCCCCGGGGCCAGCCTACGAGCAGTACTTC. It specifies CASSPPGPAYEQYF. The chain couples TRBV7-9 to TRBJ2-7; the D call may be TRBD1 or TRBD2 (5 bases each). From germline, CDR1 is SEHNR and CDR2 FQNEAQ (reference sequence). V was clipped by 5 bases and J by 2 bases, with 13 bases between them. CDR3 length: 14 residues.

In this sample, this clonotype turned up many times. The chain carries TRBV7-6 and TRBJ2-7, with D perhaps given as TRBD1 or TRBD2 (7 bases each). This CDR3 is built from 16 residues. The germline CDR1 and CDR2 sequences are SGHVS and FNYEAQ. The V gene lost 4 bases and the J gene lost 6 bases, with 22 bases spanning the gap. CDR3 in amino acids: CASSSGGDGFNGEQYF. CDR3 bases: TGTGCCAGCAGCTCAGGGGGGGACGGATTTAATGGCGAGCAGTACTTC.

This clonotype was seen repeatedly, ten times or more. J is TRBJ2-7 and V is TRBV6-5; D gene unclear. The ends were cut back, 6 bases at V and 0 bases at J, with 15 bases in the middle. Germline CDR1 and CDR2: MNHEY and SVGAGI. The CDR3 runs to 15 residues. As DNA, the CDR3 is TGTGCCAGCAGACTCAGCTCTGAACCCTCCTACGAGCAGTACTTC. It translates to CASRLSSEPSYEQYF.

The table lists this clonotype with many counts. The chain employs TRBV20-1 and TRBJ2-3; the match to TRBD2 covers 8 bases. CDR1 is DFQATT, CDR2 SNEGSKA, per germline (reference sequence). The CDR3 has 15 amino acids. With V trimmed by 6 bases and J by 0 bases, 8 bases remained unmatched. The CDR3 reads CSAETSGPSTDTQYF. The CDR3 DNA is TGCAGTGCGGAAACTAGCGGCCCTAGCACAGATACGCAGTATTTT.

This sequence joins TRBV4-1 and TRBJ1-4; D is unclear. V was cut by 0 bases and J by 10 bases, with 9 bases left in between. The germline CDR1 and CDR2 sequences are MGHRA and YSYEKL. This CDR3 is built from 13 residues. The CDR3 sequence is CASSQDRNRKLFF. The DNA for the CDR3 is TGCGCCAGCAGCCAAGATCGGAACCGAAAACTGTTTTTT.

This clonotype occurred a few times. The conserved phenylalanine or tryptophan is not found at the CDR3 terminus, so this likely reflects a read error. This sequence joins TRBV5-1 and TRBJ1-4, with 9 bases identical to TRBD1. V was pared by 1 base and J by 7 bases, with 5 bases of the junction left unmatched. The V gene's germline CDR1 is SGHRS and CDR2 YFSETQ. The CDR3 consists of 15 residues. The CDR3 is CASSLTGGASEKLFN. CDR3 bases: TGCGCCAGCAGCTTGACAGGGGGCGCCTCTGAAAAACTGTTTAAT.

This clonotype was recorded many times. This chain links TRBV7-9 with TRBJ2-7; unclear D gene. V was clipped by 3 bases and J by 6 bases, with 18 bases between them. The germline V gene has CDR1 SEHNR and CDR2 FQNEAQ (reference sequence). This CDR3 has 15 amino acids. CDR3 in DNA: TGTGCCAGCAGCTTTGATGGTACAAAGACTGGCGAGCAGTACTTC. This codes for CASSFDGTKTGEQYF.

This clonotype was observed many times. The rearrangement uses TRBV4-1 and TRBJ2-5, with 9 bases that match TRBD2. The trim removed 2 bases at V and 2 bases at J, leaving 9 bases unmatched. CDR3 length equals 17 residues. Germline lookup yields CDR1 MGHRA and CDR2 YSYEKL. The CDR3, as DNA: TGCGCCAGCAGCCAACTTCCTGCGGGAGGGTTTCAAGAGACCCAGTACTTC. It specifies CASSQLPAGGFQETQYF.

This chain joins TRBV5-1 and TRBJ2-3; no clear D gene. Germline values: CDR1 SGHRS, CDR2 YFSETQ. Trimming shortened V by 0 bases and J by 4 bases, and 9 bases separated the two germline ends. This CDR3 is 14 amino acids long. CDR3 protein: CASSLAFDADTQYF. The DNA of the CDR3 is TGCGCCAGCAGCTTGGCCTTTGATGCAGATACGCAGTATTTT. The variable domain in full, with the rest retrieved from reference TRBV5-1 and TRBJ2-3, is KAGVTQTPRYLIKTRGQQVTLSCSPISGHRSVSWYQQTPGQGLQFLFEYFSETQRNKGNFPGRFSGRQFSNSRSEMNVSTLELGDSALYLCASSLAFDADTQYFGPGTRLTVL.

This sequence joins TRBV5-1 and TRBJ2-3, with TRBD1 matching 10 bases. The CDR3 is 16 residues long. J gave up 3 bases and V 0 bases, and 4 bases lay outside the gene matches. Germline CDR1 reads SGHRS; CDR2 reads YFSETQ. The CDR3 protein is CASSLEGQGKTDTQYF. The CDR3, as DNA: TGCGCCAGCAGCTTGGAGGGACAGGGGAAGACAGATACGCAGTATTTT.

This clonotype was recorded many times. The chain carries TRBV9 and TRBJ2-7; 13 nucleotides line up with TRBD2. V lost 4 bases and J lost 2; bases outside the gene matches: 6. From germline, CDR1 is SGDLS and CDR2 YYNGEE. The CDR3 length is 16 residues. DNA of the CDR3: TGTGCCAGCAGCCCACGGACTAGCGGGGGAACCTACGAGCAGTACTTC. Its protein product is CASSPRTSGGTYEQYF.

In its sample, this clonotype was seen many times. Mismatch with germline at one junction end may stem from a read error. The chain has TRBV20-1 and TRBJ1-5, with TRBD1 matching over 8 bases. The CDR3 loop spans 14 amino acids. Germline V gene sequence: CDR1 DFQATT, CDR2 SNEGSKA (reference sequence). In DNA form, the CDR3 reads TGCAGTGCTGGGAGGCGGACAGGGACTCAGCCCCAGAATTTT. This sequence encodes CSAGRRTGTQPQNF.

This clonotype was seen ten or more times. This rearrangement joins TRBV5-1 to TRBJ2-7, with D perhaps matching TRBD1 (6 bases). There are 15 residues in the CDR3. Per the germline V gene, CDR1 is SGHRS and CDR2 is YFSETQ. V lost 0 bases and J lost 7, with 17 bases in between. CDR3 sequence (DNA): TGCGCCAGCAGCTTGGAGACCGACAGGACGAGGGAGCAGTACTTC. Translating it yields CASSLETDRTREQYF. The full variable domain, its missing parts supplied by reference TRBV5-1 and TRBJ2-7, is KAGVTQTPRYLIKTRGQQVTLSCSPISGHRSVSWYQQTPGQGLQFLFEYFSETQRNKGNFPGRFSGRQFSNSRSEMNVSTLELGDSALYLCASSLETDRTREQYFGPGTRLTVT.